This T cell receptor (beta chain) was documented in a study of beta chain features in type 1 diabetes. Staining for CD45RO/CCR7/CD25/CD127/CD95/CD27 allowed sorting of CD4+ naive, central memory, regulatory and stem cell-like memory cells. The V and J ends lost 3 bases and 9 bases respectively, with 18 bases between them. CDR1 and CDR2 (germline): LNHDA, SQIVND (reference sequence). The CDR3 runs to 15 residues. Study observations and caveats: Researchers reported that naive, central memory and Treg TCRB repertoires appeared more similar in patients than in healthy donors.

Expressed TCRB transcripts were sequenced after all isolated RNA was converted to cDNA. The data were produced by immunoSEQ multiplex PCR, yet TCRdb's version contains in-frame clones alone and is incomplete. The sample yields 200,000 to 250,000 clones, around 14% seen once. For this clone: Its cognate antigen is unknown.

The J gene is TRBJ2-1, the V gene TRBV19; weak D call: TRBD1 (5 bases). The specimen was naive CD4+ T cells from blood. The TCR sequence derives from a woman in her 40s in good health. CDR3 DNA: TGTGCCAGTAGTATTCAGGGTGGGGTAGTCGGTGAGCAGTTCTTC. Amino acid sequence: CASSIQGGVVGEQFF.